Listed here are 20 T cell receptor beta chains from one sample, sequenced in a study of radiotherapy plus CTLA-4 blockade in lung cancer. TCRdb's copy holds only in-frame clones and misses some; the assay was immunoSEQ multiplex PCR. The table lists tens of thousands of clones, around nine tenths of them singletons, with 7.8% in the top ten. Sequencing used peripheral blood, obtained from a patient treated with radiotherapy plus ipilimumab. These receptors all stem from a human donor with non-small cell lung cancer whose response to radiotherapy plus ipilimumab could not be evaluated.

This chain uses TRBV5-4 with TRBJ2-7; 8 positions agree with TRBD1. The CDR3 extends over 15 amino acids. Germline CDR1 SGHNT, CDR2 YYREEE (reference sequence). V trimming: 4 bases; J trimming: 0 bases; junction bases outside the gene matches: 6. The CDR3 loop reads CASSPPGQASYEQYF. The CDR3, as DNA: TGTGCCAGCAGCCCGCCGGGACAGGCCTCCTACGAGCAGTACTTC.

The chain combines TRBV9 with TRBJ2-2; TRBD2 aligns across 11 bases. The CDR3 sequence is 15 residues long. Germline V gives CDR1 SGDLS, CDR2 YYNGEE. The trim removed 0 bases at V and 6 bases at J, leaving 1 base unmatched. CDR3 bases: TGTGCCAGCAGCGTAGCTAGCGGGGGGTCCGGGGAGCTGTTTTTT. Translating gives CASSVASGGSGELFF.

The J gene is TRBJ2-1, the V gene TRBV7-8, with 7 bases that match TRBD2. Per germline, CDR1 SGHVS and CDR2 FQNEAQ. The V and J ends lost 5 bases and 5 bases, in that order; junction bases with no gene match: 3. This CDR3 comprises 13 residues. CDR3 coding DNA: TGTGCCAGCAGCCCAGCGGGACACAATGAGCAGTTCTTC. This codes for CASSPAGHNEQFF.

V gene TRBV29-1 combines with J gene TRBJ2-5; 9 bases are a match to TRBD2. V dropped 7 bases and J dropped 2; count of bases not matched to a gene: 5. The CDR3 spans 13 residues. Germline V gene sequence: CDR1 SQVTM, CDR2 ANQGSEA. CDR3 sequence (DNA): TGCAGCGGCAGGACTAGCGCGCAAGAGACCCAGTACTTC. As protein: CSGRTSAQETQYF.

This clone came up once. The chain has TRBV7-9 and TRBJ1-3; perhaps TRBD1 as D (6 bases). V shed 0 bases and J shed 1 base, with 10 bases lying between them. Germline V gives CDR1 SEHNR, CDR2 FQNEAQ (reference sequence). The CDR3 extends over 16 amino acids. DNA of the CDR3: TGTGCCAGCAGCTTAGCGGCCGGACAGTCTGGAAACACCATATATTTT. It codes for CASSLAAGQSGNTIYF.

V and J are TRBV10-1 and TRBJ1-1; no clear D. Trimming pared 5 bases from V and 1 base from J, leaving 11 bases between. The CDR3 length is 14 residues. Germline loops: CDR1 WNHNN, CDR2 SYGVQD (reference sequence). CDR3 sequence (DNA): TGCGCCAGCAGTCCCGGTCTGAAGAACACTGAAGCTTTCTTT. This encodes CASSPGLKNTEAFF.

V gene TRBV7-9 combines with J gene TRBJ2-5, with D possibly TRBD1 on 5 matching bases. The CDR3 runs 15 residues. Trimming cost V 3 bases and J 1 base, with 12 bases left between them. Germline V gene data show CDR1 as SEHNR and CDR2 as FQNEAQ (reference sequence). CDR3: CASSFGQGLQETQYF. CDR3 DNA sequence: TGTGCCAGCAGCTTCGGGCAGGGCCTCCAAGAGACCCAGTACTTC. Supplemented by reference TRBV7-9 and TRBJ2-5, the full variable domain reads DTGVSQNPRHKITKRGQNVTFRCDPISEHNRLYWYRQTLGQGPEFLTYFQNEAQLEKSRLLSDRFSAERPKGSFSTLEIQRTEQGDSAMYLCASSFGQGLQETQYFGPGTRLLVL.

The J gene is TRBJ1-3, the V gene TRBV9; no clear D. Germline V gives CDR1 SGDLS, CDR2 YYNGEE. V was clipped by 0 bases and J by 7 bases, with 11 bases between them. This CDR3 contains 14 residues. CDR3 bases: TGTGCCAGCAGCGTAGCCGGGATGGTGAACACCATATATTTT. It translates to CASSVAGMVNTIYF.

The rearrangement joins TRBV7-9 to TRBJ2-1; 11 bases are shared with TRBD2. CDR1 SEHNR and CDR2 FQNEAQ come from the germline V gene (reference sequence). The CDR3 is 16 amino acids. The V and J ends lost 4 bases and 0 bases, in that order; junction bases with no gene match: 2. CDR3 protein: CASSYGTSGSYNEQFF. CDR3 DNA sequence: TGTGCCAGCAGCTACGGGACTAGCGGCTCCTACAATGAGCAGTTCTTC.

The J gene is TRBJ2-1, the V gene TRBV28; 13 nucleotides match TRBD2. Germline V gene lookup returns CDR1 MDHEN and CDR2 SYDVKM. This CDR3 has 15 residues. After removal of 6 bases from V and 6 bases from J, the junction contained 5 bases not matched to a gene. CDR3 region: CASRPGLAGVNEQFF. For the CDR3, the DNA is TGTGCCAGCAGGCCCGGACTAGCGGGAGTCAATGAGCAGTTCTTC.

This rearrangement joins TRBV19 to TRBJ2-2, with 7 bases matching TRBD2. The J segment lost 5 bases and the V segment lost 3 bases, leaving 9 bases of the junction unmatched. This CDR3 spans 16 amino acids. The germline V gene encodes CDR1 LNHDA and CDR2 SQIVND (reference sequence). The CDR3 reads CASSIRGGSGTGELFF. The CDR3 DNA sequence: TGTGCCAGTAGTATCAGAGGCGGGAGTGGTACCGGGGAGCTGTTTTTT.

The chain is built from TRBV9 and TRBJ2-2; 9 nucleotides align to TRBD2. CDR1 and CDR2 from the germline V gene are SGDLS and YYNGEE. V shed 0 bases, J shed 6 bases, and the junction held 6 bases outside the gene matches. The length of the CDR3 is 16 residues. In nucleotides, the CDR3 is TGTGCCAGCAGCGTAGAGGCGGGGGGGCTGGCCGGGGAGCTGTTTTTT. It codes for CASSVEAGGLAGELFF. The full variable domain, its missing parts supplied by reference TRBV9 and TRBJ2-2, is DSGVTQTPKHLITATGQRVTLRCSPRSGDLSVYWYQQSLDQGLQFLIQYYNGEERAKGNILERFSAQQFPDLHSELNLSSLELGDSALYFCASSVEAGGLAGELFFGEGSRLTVL.

The chain recombines TRBV14 with TRBJ1-1; 7 bases fit TRBD1. Germline values: CDR1 SGHDN, CDR2 FVKESK. The trim removed 4 bases at V and 5 bases at J, leaving 1 base unmatched. The CDR3 consists of 12 residues. This chain's CDR3 is CASSLTGTEAFF. The CDR3 DNA reads as TGTGCCAGCAGCCTGACAGGGACTGAAGCTTTCTTT.

The chain joins TRBV19 to TRBJ1-3; 7 nucleotides line up with TRBD1. Germline-derived CDR1 and CDR2 are LNHDA and SQIVND (reference sequence). V gave up 1 base and J gave up 5 bases; unmatched junction bases: 8. This CDR3 contains 16 residues. CDR3 sequence: CASSIAPGQIRNTIYF. The DNA of the CDR3 is TGTGCCAGTAGTATAGCCCCGGGACAGATAAGAAACACCATATATTTT.

The chain uses TRBV5-3 and TRBJ1-4; TRBD1 matches 8 bases. TRBV5-3 falls under the ORF class, with uncertain function. This CDR3 region has 17 residues. The junction had 11 bases not matched to a gene; V was cut back by 4 bases and J by 3 bases. The DNA of the CDR3 is TGTGCCAGAAGCGGACGGACAGGGACGAAAGCTAATGAAAAACTGTTTTTT. This encodes CARSGRTGTKANEKLFF.

V gene TRBV29-1 combines with J gene TRBJ2-3, with D perhaps TRBD1 (5 bases). V lost 2 bases to trimming and J lost 3 bases, with 9 bases between them. The CDR3 totals 13 residues. The germline CDR1 and CDR2 sequences are SQVTM and ANQGSEA. CDR3 sequence: CSVEQGGTDTQYF. The DNA for the CDR3 is TGCAGCGTTGAACAGGGTGGTACAGATACGCAGTATTTT.

The chain couples TRBV19 to TRBJ2-1; D is unclear. V gave up 6 bases and J gave up 7 bases, with 16 bases separating them. Germline CDR1 is LNHDA and CDR2 is SQIVND (reference sequence). The CDR3 consists of 14 residues. The CDR3 protein is CASRSVAQRNEQFF. Written as DNA, the CDR3 is TGTGCCAGTAGATCGGTAGCCCAGAGGAATGAGCAGTTCTTC.

This clone turned up a few times. V and J are TRBV6-6 and TRBJ2-7; D is perhaps TRBD1 (5 bases). The germline gives CDR1 MNHNY, CDR2 SVGAGI (reference sequence). CDR3 length: 15 residues. Trimming cost V 3 bases and J 2 bases, with 14 bases left between them. CDR3 sequence: CASSYSQGFPYEQYF. CDR3 nucleotides: TGTGCCAGCAGTTATTCCCAGGGATTTCCCTACGAGCAGTACTTC.

V and J are TRBV7-2 and TRBJ1-2, with D tentatively TRBD1 (6 bases). CDR3 length: 15 amino acids. V shed 5 bases and J shed 5 bases, with 18 bases lying between them. Per germline, CDR1 SGHTA and CDR2 FQGNSA. The CDR3 loop reads CASSLITGSFYGYTF. As DNA, the CDR3 is TGTGCCAGCAGCCTCATCACAGGGTCCTTTTATGGCTACACCTTC.

A word on this clone: No DNA is shown, since the ends of the CDR3 on it are uncertain; the CDR3 is the one TCRdb lists. The chain is built from TRBV9 and TRBJ2-1; TRBD1 is the table's D call and was not checked against the DNA. Per the germline V gene, CDR1 is SGDLS and CDR2 is YYNGEE. The CDR3 is 12 residues long, counting both termini. The CDR3 sequence: CASSVAGGSGVF.